The 24 T cell receptor beta chains presented below share a single source sample, sequenced in a study of human T cells and chemical hapten exposure. Using its own MiXCR run on the RACE reads, TCRdb lists one record per CDR3 protein. This sample has around 260,000 distinct CDR3 sequences, with around 9.3% found just once. Time point of the sample: pre-sensitization, week 0. Sample treatment: therapeutic diphenylcyclopropenone sensitization with weekly scalp DPC. Here the sequenced sample was whole blood, taken in connection with sensitization to the hapten diphenylcyclopropenone (DPC). The receptors stem from a woman between 40 and 55 years old with alopecia areata. Some clones in this sample may be carry-over from other donors' samples.

This clonotype was recorded many times. The chain recombines TRBV3-1 with TRBJ2-1, with 7 bases lining up with TRBD2. The trim removed 1 base at V and 0 bases at J, leaving 6 bases unmatched. This CDR3 comprises 17 residues. Germline values: CDR1 LGHDT, CDR2 YNNKEL (reference sequence). The CDR3 here is CASSQGASGYSYNEQFF. CDR3 nucleotide sequence: TGTGCCAGCAGCCAAGGTGCTAGCGGTTACTCCTACAATGAGCAGTTCTTC.

This clonotype was seen a handful of times. The J gene is TRBJ2-1, the V gene TRBV29-1; D gene uncertain. Germline assignment: CDR1 SQVTM and CDR2 ANQGSEA. The V end lost 6 bases, the J end lost 8 bases, and 20 bases lay between the germline ends. The CDR3 totals 14 residues. This CDR3 reads CSVFPKVARYEQFF. DNA of the CDR3: TGCAGCGTCTTCCCGAAGGTAGCAAGGTATGAGCAGTTCTTC.

The count of this clonotype is one. This chain links TRBV24-1 with TRBJ1-2; D may be TRBD1 (6 bases). In germline, CDR1 is KGHDR, CDR2 SFDVKD. V was cut by 2 bases and J by 2 bases, with 17 bases left in between. The CDR3 spans 17 residues. CDR3 coding DNA: TGTGCCACCAGTGATTGGCCAGGGGTGATGGAGAACTATGGCTACACCTTC. It codes for CATSDWPGVMENYGYTF.

The chain carries TRBV6-5 and TRBJ1-3; a weak D match, TRBD1 (5 bases). This CDR3 has 15 amino acids. Per the germline V gene, CDR1 is MNHEY and CDR2 is SVGAGI. Trimming took off 0 bases at V and 11 bases at J, with 17 bases between the two ends. This CDR3 is CASSYSNQGGTAIYF. CDR3 coding DNA: TGTGCCAGCAGTTACTCGAACCAGGGAGGGACCGCCATATATTTT.

This clonotype was observed at least ten times. V is TRBV21-1 and J is TRBJ2-7. TRBV21-1 is a pseudogene locus. The CDR3 has 11 amino acids. This CDR3 is CASSEQYEQYF. DNA of the CDR3: TGTGCCAGCAGCGAACAGTACGAGCAGTACTTC.

This clonotype has more than one count but fewer than ten. The CDR3 reads CAIKMEGLYQETQYF. DNA of the CDR3: TGTGCCATCAAGATGGAGGGCCTGTATCAAGAGACCCAGTACTTC. The chain uses TRBV10-3 and TRBJ2-5, with D maybe TRBD2 (6 bases). Looked up from germline, CDR1 is ENHRY and CDR2 is SYGVKD. The CDR3 totals 15 residues. Trimming cost V 7 bases and J 2 bases, with 17 bases left between them.

This clonotype has only a few counts. J is TRBJ2-7 and V is TRBV28, with D possibly TRBD1 on 5 matching bases. Germline CDR1 reads MDHEN; CDR2 reads SYDVKM. The CDR3 extends over 12 amino acids. V shed 7 bases and J shed 4 bases, with 11 bases lying between them. The CDR3 nucleotides read TGTGCCAGCAAGGCAGGGTCGTACGAGCAGTACTTC. Protein product: CASKAGSYEQYF.

This chain joins TRBV7-2 and TRBJ1-2; D is uncertain. The ends were cut back, 5 bases at V and 3 bases at J, with 10 bases in the middle. Germline assignment: CDR1 SGHTA and CDR2 FQGNSA. The CDR3 is 13 residues long. The CDR3 here is CASSPAADYGYTF. The DNA for the CDR3 is TGTGCCAGCAGCCCAGCCGCTGACTATGGCTACACCTTC.

J is TRBJ2-1 and V is TRBV20-1; 8 bases map to TRBD2. V lost 6 bases to trimming and J lost 1 base; unmatched junction nucleotides: 8. The germline CDR1 and CDR2 sequences are DFQATT and SNEGSKA (reference sequence). The CDR3 covers 15 residues. The CDR3 sequence: CSASQSGRSYNEQFF. CDR3 nucleotide sequence: TGCAGTGCCTCACAGAGCGGGAGATCCTACAATGAGCAGTTCTTC.

This chain joins TRBV12-3 or TRBV12-4 and TRBJ2-3, with D possibly TRBD2 on 5 matching bases. The CDR3 length is 15 residues. Trimming removed 3 bases at V and 0 bases at J, with 10 bases between. CDR3 sequence: CASSLDSTSTDTQYF. DNA of the CDR3: TGTGCCAGCAGTTTGGACTCAACTAGCACAGATACGCAGTATTTT.

The genes are TRBV29-1 and TRBJ1-5; TRBD1 is a possible D gene (6 bases). V was trimmed by 5 bases and J by 7 bases, leaving 15 bases between them. Germline CDR1 reads SQVTM; CDR2 reads ANQGSEA. This CDR3 spans 13 amino acids. The CDR3 coding sequence is TGCAGCGTTCAAGGTCGGAGGGGGCAGCCCCAGCATTTT. It specifies CSVQGRRGQPQHF.

This clonotype has more than one count but fewer than ten. The chain carries TRBV29-1 and TRBJ2-5, with TRBD2 identical over 9 bases. The CDR3 has 14 residues. The V and J ends lost 7 bases and 1 base, in that order; junction bases with no gene match: 7. Looked up from germline, CDR1 is SQVTM and CDR2 is ANQGSEA. The CDR3 reads CSGISGSSQETQYF. In nucleotides, the CDR3 is TGCAGCGGGATTAGCGGGAGCAGCCAAGAGACCCAGTACTTC.

This clonotype was detected ten times or more. The rearrangement uses TRBV24-1 and TRBJ2-5; 10 bases agree with TRBD2. This CDR3 is built from 15 residues. Germline CDR1 reads KGHDR; CDR2 reads SFDVKD. The V gene end was trimmed by 3 bases and the J gene end by 1 base; junction bases not matched to a gene: 1. CDR3 coding DNA: TGTGCCACCAGTGATGCTAGCGGGGGCCAAGAGACCCAGTACTTC. Translated: CATSDASGGQETQYF.

The rearrangement links TRBV29-1 to TRBJ2-1; D might be TRBD2 (5 bases). Trimming took off 3 bases at V and 2 bases at J, with 11 bases between the two ends. This CDR3 comprises 14 residues. The germline V gene encodes CDR1 SQVTM and CDR2 ANQGSEA. The CDR3 DNA reads TGCAGCGTTGATCCGGGGAGACCCTACAATGAGCAGTTCTTC. It is translated as CSVDPGRPYNEQFF.

Turning to this clonotype: An end of the junction differs from the germline gene, which may be a read error. The chain links TRBV4-1 to TRBJ2-7; 8 bases align to TRBD1. The germline CDR1 and CDR2 sequences are MGHRA and YSYEKL. The CDR3 is 14 residues long. CDR3 nucleotides: TGCGCCAGCAGCCAAGAGTTCCGAGGGACAGGACTCCACTTC. It encodes CASSQEFRGTGLHF.

This clonotype was detected only a few times. The junction shows a germline mismatch at one end, possibly a read error. The chain couples TRBV7-7 to TRBJ2-7, with 12 nucleotides matching TRBD2. The germline gives CDR1 SSHAT, CDR2 FNYEAQ (reference sequence). This CDR3 contains 15 residues. The CDR3 here is CASSLTSGSSGEQYF. The CDR3 region has the DNA TGTGCTAGCAGCTTGACTAGCGGGAGCTCCGGCGAGCAGTACTTC.

The chain uses TRBV14 and TRBJ2-1; D unclear. Per germline, CDR1 SGHDN and CDR2 FVKESK. CDR3 length: 19 residues. V was trimmed by 1 base and J by 0 bases, leaving 19 bases between them. The CDR3 spells CASSQVSLTQWSSYNEQFF. As DNA, the CDR3 is TGTGCCAGCAGCCAAGTTTCTCTTACGCAATGGAGCTCCTACAATGAGCAGTTCTTC.

This clonotype was seen a few times. The gene calls are TRBV2 and TRBJ1-5; TRBD1 agrees at 8 bases. Germline assignment: CDR1 SNHLY and CDR2 FYNNEI. Unmatched junction bases numbered 10, after V lost 4 bases and J lost 8 bases. The length of the CDR3 is 15 residues. CDR3 sequence (DNA): TGTGCCAGCAGTGTTGCGGACAGGGCCGGGGAGCCCCAGCATTTT. Its protein product is CASSVADRAGEPQHF.

This clonotype was seen a handful of times. The chain combines TRBV29-1 with TRBJ2-5; 11 bases match TRBD2. V gave up 2 bases and J gave up 4 bases; unmatched junction bases: 12. This CDR3 contains 17 residues. The germline gives CDR1 SQVTM, CDR2 ANQGSEA. The chain's CDR3 is CSVEPMTSGTGLETQYF. For the CDR3, the DNA is TGCAGCGTTGAACCGATGACTAGCGGGACTGGACTAGAGACCCAGTACTTC.

This clonotype was counted between two and nine times. The chain uses TRBV29-1 and TRBJ2-2, with 7 bases identical to TRBD2. This CDR3 is built from 14 residues. Germline values: CDR1 SQVTM, CDR2 ANQGSEA. The V gene end was trimmed by 7 bases and the J gene end by 7 bases; junction bases not matched to a gene: 12. CDR3 nucleotide sequence: TGCAGCGGTGAGGGCGGGAGAGTAGGCGGGGAGCTGTTTTTT. This gives the protein CSGEGGRVGGELFF.

The chain links TRBV12-3 or TRBV12-4 to TRBJ1-5, with D unclear. The CDR3 has 12 residues. V dropped 9 bases and J dropped 1 base, with 7 bases sitting between them. The CDR3 spells CASGGSNQPQHF. CDR3 bases: TGTGCCAGTGGCGGAAGCAATCAGCCCCAGCATTTT.

The chain employs TRBV10-3 and TRBJ1-2; D not resolved. Germline V gene data show CDR1 as ENHRY and CDR2 as SYGVKD. The CDR3 has 13 residues. Trimming took off 5 bases at V and 4 bases at J, with 11 bases between the two ends. The CDR3: CAISTAQIYGYTF. Written as DNA, the CDR3 is TGTGCCATCAGTACCGCGCAGATCTATGGCTACACCTTC.

This chain joins TRBV7-9 and TRBJ2-3; D is unclear. V was cut by 4 bases and J by 6 bases, with 14 bases left in between. The CDR3 is 14 amino acids. In germline, CDR1 is SEHNR, CDR2 FQNEAQ (reference sequence). CDR3 bases: TGTGCCAGCAGCTCACTCTCCCGTCAGGATACGCAGTATTTT. Amino acids: CASSSLSRQDTQYF. The whole variable domain, remainder taken from reference TRBV7-9 and TRBJ2-3, is DTGVSQNPRHKITKRGQNVTFRCDPISEHNRLYWYRQTLGQGPEFLTYFQNEAQLEKSRLLSDRFSAERPKGSFSTLEIQRTEQGDSAMYLCASSSLSRQDTQYFGPGTRLTVL.

The gene calls are TRBV27 and TRBJ2-7; D possibly corresponds to TRBD1 (6 bases). CDR1 and CDR2 from the germline V gene are MNHEY and SMNVEV (reference sequence). Deletions cut 2 bases from V and 5 bases from J, with 13 bases between. This CDR3 has 14 amino acids. Here the CDR3 reads CASSLGRGGDEQYF. The CDR3 DNA reads as TGTGCCAGCAGTTTAGGCAGGGGCGGAGACGAGCAGTACTTC.